This is a list of T cell receptor beta chains from one sample in a study of cytomegalovirus exposure and HLA in healthy donors. TCRdb's copy holds only in-frame clones and misses some; the assay was immunoSEQ multiplex PCR. The data show roughly 140,000 clones, 80% to 90% seen once. Source material: PBMCs. These receptors were obtained from a woman aged 18 to 35 in good health and CMV-seropositive. Each CDR3 is given with its conserved first and last residue. The order of the fields is D gene, V gene, J gene, clone size, CDR3 DNA, CDR3 protein. A D gene is named only where the DNA matches it firmly. Clone size is shown for a subset of rows, as once, few, many or a class of expanded clone.

.	TRBV6-1	TRBJ1-2	.	TGTGCCAGCAGTGAGCAGGGGTATGGCTACACCTTC	CASSEQGYGYTF
TRBD1	TRBV6-1	TRBJ2-5	.	TGTGCCAGCAGTGAGCCAGGGGGCGAAGAGACCCAGTACTTC	CASSEPGGEETQYF
.	TRBV4-3	TRBJ2-1	.	TGCGCCAGCAGCCGAGAAGGGGACTCCTACAATGAGCAGTTCTTC	CASSREGDSYNEQFF
.	TRBV5-1	TRBJ2-3	once	TGCGCCAGCGCGACCAGGGTCACTACCAGAGATACGCAGTATTTT	CASATRVTTRDTQYF
.	TRBV2	TRBJ1-1	few	TGTGCCAGCACCTGGCCCGACTTGGAAGCTTTCTTT	CASTWPDLEAFF
.	TRBV19	TRBJ1-5	.	TGTGCCAGTAGGGGAGGGCAGTTCAATCAGCCCCAGCATTTT	CASRGGQFNQPQHF
.	TRBV28	TRBJ1-3	.	TGTGCCAGCAGTTTATGGGGAGCTGGAAACACCATATATTTT	CASSLWGAGNTIYF
TRBD1	TRBV6-5	TRBJ1-2	.	TGTGCCAGCAGCCCCCGACAGGGCATATATGGCTACACCTTC	CASSPRQGIYGYTF
.	TRBV9	TRBJ1-2	.	TGTGCCAGCAGCCCCGGGAATGGCTACACCTTC	CASSPGNGYTF
TRBD1	TRBV2	TRBJ1-5	few	TGTGCCAGCGTAGAAAACAGGGGTCAGCCCCAGCATTTT	CASVENRGQPQHF
.	TRBV13	TRBJ2-1	.	TGTGCCAGCAGCACATACAGGGAGCACCACAATGAGCAGTTCTTC	CASSTYREHHNEQFF
TRBD2	TRBV4-2	TRBJ2-2	.	TGTGCCAGCAGCCAAGGGACTAGCGGGAGTGGCGGGGAGCTGTTTTTT	CASSQGTSGSGGELFF
TRBD1	TRBV6-1	TRBJ1-5	.	TGTGCCAGCAGTGAAGCGCGGGCAGGGGGAGTACCCCAGCATTTT	CASSEARAGGVPQHF
.	TRBV30	TRBJ1-5	once	TGTGCCTGGAGTTACCTTGGGCCCTATAGCAATCAGCCCCAGCATTTT	CAWSYLGPYSNQPQHF
.	TRBV5-1	TRBJ2-1	.	TGCGCCAGCAGCTTTCCAAATCCTTCATTCAGCTCCTACAATGAGCAGTTCTTC	CASSFPNPSFSSYNEQFF
TRBD1	TRBV28	TRBJ2-1	.	TGTGCCAGCAGTATCAACAGGGGTGAGCAGTTCTTC	CASSINRGEQFF
.	TRBV23-1	TRBJ1-2	.	TGCGCCAGCAGTGAATTCGACAGCCCAACTAACTATGGCTACACCTTC	CASSEFDSPTNYGYTF
TRBD2	TRBV5-8	TRBJ2-3	.	TGTGCCAGCAGCTTGGGGGTAGCGGGGGATAGCACAGATACGCAGTATTTT	CASSLGVAGDSTDTQYF